This entry features one TCR beta chain sequence. Its antigen is still unknown. Participating donors were healthy, HIV-negative adults free of recent acute infections or vaccinations. Nashville, Tennessee was home to all donors, each a Caucasian adult. This entry belongs to a study of shared clonotypes between healthy human individuals. Study-level results: Investigators expected sequencing depth to affect clonotype sharing among donors.

This CDR3 has 15 amino acids. CDR1 is MNHEY, CDR2 SVGAGI, per germline. Trimming took off 4 bases at V and 0 bases at J, with 12 bases between the two ends. Replicate PCRs from sorted subsets contained about 0.2 ug DNA, which is tens of thousands of T cell genomes. Repertoires were generated with immunoSEQ multiplex PCR, while TCRdb's copy carries only in-frame clones and drops some. The table has under 350,000 clones, around 86% seen once; the top ten hold about a sixth. The sequencing sample was made of memory CD8+ T cells sorted from blood. Subset of the sample: CD45RO+ cells pooled with CCR7-negative TemRA cells. The clonotype comes from a man aged 18-30 years in good health. The chain carries TRBV6-5 and TRBJ1-1, with D possibly being TRBD1 (5 bases). CDR3 coding DNA: TGTGCCAGCAGTTCCCCCCAGGGCTTGAACACTGAAGCTTTCTTT. It is translated as CASSSPQGLNTEAFF.